Below are 12 T cell receptor beta chains sequenced from a single sample in a study of response to subunit inactivated influenza vaccine. TCRdb re-derived calls from the RT-PCR reads in MiXCR, one entry per CDR3 protein. The table has around 530,000 distinct CDR3 sequences, roughly 10% seen once. The specimen comprised PBMCs from blood, sampled on the day of vaccination. The receptors come from a man in his forties or fifties who received an inactivated influenza vaccine.

The V and J genes are TRBV7-8 and TRBJ2-1; D uncertain. The CDR3 consists of 12 residues. V lost 2 bases and J lost 10, with 9 bases in between. From germline, CDR1 is SGHVS and CDR2 FQNEAQ. DNA of the CDR3: TGTGCCAGCAGCTTAAACAGTCGGGAGCAGTTCTTC. Translation gives CASSLNSREQFF.

In its sample, this clonotype was seen a few times. The chain combines TRBV11-2 with TRBJ2-1; TRBD2 agrees at 9 bases. The CDR3 covers 15 residues. V lost 2 bases, J lost 9 bases, and 8 bases stayed unmatched. CDR1 and CDR2 (germline): SGHAT, FQNNGV. This chain's CDR3 is CASSLMAGGGSEQFF. In DNA form, the CDR3 reads TGTGCCAGCAGCTTAATGGCGGGGGGGGGTTCTGAGCAGTTCTTC.

The chain joins TRBV5-1 to TRBJ2-2; 7 bases map to TRBD2. Germline loops: CDR1 SGHRS, CDR2 YFSETQ. This CDR3 contains 16 residues. The trim removed 0 bases at V and 1 base at J, leaving 3 bases unmatched. Written as DNA, the CDR3 is TGCGCCAGCAGCTTGGCCACTAGCGTGAACACCGGGGAGCTGTTTTTT. Residues: CASSLATSVNTGELFF.

This clonotype occurred many times. This chain uses TRBV7-2 with TRBJ1-1; D ambiguous. Germline CDR1 SGHTA, CDR2 FQGNSA. CDR3 length equals 13 residues. V was shortened by 5 bases and J by 8 bases, with 15 bases between the two germline ends. CDR3: CASSQTSPGEAFF. The CDR3 DNA is TGTGCCAGCAGCCAGACCTCTCCGGGGGAAGCTTTCTTT.

This clonotype was seen more than once but under ten times. The V and J genes are TRBV5-1 and TRBJ2-7; D ambiguous. This CDR3 region has 17 residues. Trimming shortened V by 0 bases and J by 2 bases, and 18 bases separated the two germline ends. CDR1 SGHRS and CDR2 YFSETQ come from the germline V gene. CDR3 DNA sequence: TGCGCCAGCAGCTTGGCCGCGCTCGGTCCGGAGACCTACGAGCAGTACTTC. This translates into CASSLAALGPETYEQYF.

This clonotype has only a few counts. CDR3 sequence (DNA): TGCAGTGCGCCACAGGGGCGGGGTTACGAGCAGTACTTC. Protein product: CSAPQGRGYEQYF. V gene TRBV20-1 combines with J gene TRBJ2-7; D might be TRBD1 (7 bases). Trimming removed 6 bases from V and 4 bases from J, with 16 bases in between. The CDR3 totals 13 residues. CDR1 is DFQATT, CDR2 SNEGSKA, per germline (reference sequence).

The CDR3 here is CSVSYGYEQYF. The CDR3 coding sequence is TGCAGCGTTTCATACGGCTACGAGCAGTACTTC. This rearrangement joins TRBV29-1 to TRBJ2-7; D is unclear. This CDR3 region has 11 residues. Germline CDR1 reads SQVTM; CDR2 reads ANQGSEA. V lost 5 bases, J lost 3 bases, and 8 bases lay in between.

This clonotype was detected a few times. The chain is built from TRBV5-1 and TRBJ2-6; 13 positions agree with TRBD2. CDR1 is SGHRS and CDR2 is YFSETQ in the germline V gene. CDR3 size: 18 residues. With V trimmed by 0 bases and J by 2 bases, 2 bases remained unmatched. The CDR3 sequence is CASSLVGLAGTGANVLTF. For the CDR3, the DNA is TGCGCCAGCAGCTTGGTGGGACTAGCGGGAACTGGGGCCAACGTCCTGACTTTC.

The V call is TRBV6-2 or TRBV6-3, the J call TRBJ1-5; weak D call: TRBD1 (6 bases). V lost 7 bases and J 0 bases, leaving 10 bases between the germline ends. This CDR3 has 14 amino acids. Germline CDR1 and CDR2: MNHEY and SVGEGT. The CDR3 sequence: CASNTGHSNQPQHF. The CDR3 region has the DNA TGTGCCAGCAATACAGGGCATAGCAATCAGCCCCAGCATTTT.

This clonotype was recorded a few times. CDR3 in DNA: TGTGCCAGCAGCCAAGGGGGACTGGGGGTCTTCAATGAGCAGTTCTTC. This codes for CASSQGGLGVFNEQFF. The rearrangement uses TRBV4-2 and TRBJ2-1; TRBD2 might be the D (6 bases). The CDR3 loop spans 16 amino acids. V was pared by 1 base and J by 6 bases, with 16 bases between. From germline, CDR1 is LGHNA and CDR2 YNFKEQ.

This clonotype occurred a few times. The chain joins TRBV29-1 to TRBJ2-5; 8 positions agree with TRBD2. Trimming cost V 8 bases and J 2 bases; bases outside gene matches: 13. Germline V gene lookup returns CDR1 SQVTM and CDR2 ANQGSEA. CDR3 length: 15 amino acids. CDR3 coding DNA: TGCAGCTATGTGGGAGCGGGAGCTTTTCAAGAGACCCAGTACTTC. It yields the protein CSYVGAGAFQETQYF.

This clonotype was seen a few times. This rearrangement joins TRBV20-1 to TRBJ1-5, with 9 bases fitting TRBD1. The length of the CDR3 is 18 residues. The V and J ends lost 2 bases and 7 bases, in that order; junction bases with no gene match: 18. Germline CDR1 and CDR2: DFQATT and SNEGSKA (reference sequence). CDR3 sequence reads: CSARREGTGMFSGQPQHF. In DNA, the CDR3 is TGCAGTGCTAGACGAGAAGGGACAGGGATGTTCTCTGGCCAGCCCCAGCATTTT.